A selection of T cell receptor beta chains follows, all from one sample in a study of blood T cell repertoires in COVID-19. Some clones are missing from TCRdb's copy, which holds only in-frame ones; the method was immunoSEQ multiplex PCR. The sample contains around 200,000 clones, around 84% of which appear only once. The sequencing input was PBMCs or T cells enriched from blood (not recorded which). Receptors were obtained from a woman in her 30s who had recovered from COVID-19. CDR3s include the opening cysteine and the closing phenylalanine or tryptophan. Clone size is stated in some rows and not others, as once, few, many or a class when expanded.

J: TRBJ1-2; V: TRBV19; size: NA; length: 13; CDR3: CATRDSFNYGYTF
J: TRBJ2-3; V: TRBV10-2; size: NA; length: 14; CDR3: CASSEFPSKDTQYF
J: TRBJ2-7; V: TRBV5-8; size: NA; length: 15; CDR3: CASSLWREKAYEQYF
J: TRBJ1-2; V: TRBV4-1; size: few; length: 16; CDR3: CASSQDRTGGGRGYTF
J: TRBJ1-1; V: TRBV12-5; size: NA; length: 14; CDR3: CASGPGNSVTEAFF
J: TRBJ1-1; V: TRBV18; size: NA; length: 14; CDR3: CASSPDARGTEAFF
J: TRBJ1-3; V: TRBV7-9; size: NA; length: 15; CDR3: CASSLRVGAGNTIYF
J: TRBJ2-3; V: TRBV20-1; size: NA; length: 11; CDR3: CSARGLAGLYF
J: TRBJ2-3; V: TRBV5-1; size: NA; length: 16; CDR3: CASSASFGGLTDTQYF
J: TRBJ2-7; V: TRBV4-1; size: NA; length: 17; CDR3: CASSQEGGAGSSYEQYF
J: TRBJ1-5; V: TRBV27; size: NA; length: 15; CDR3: CASSYLGMGGQPQHF
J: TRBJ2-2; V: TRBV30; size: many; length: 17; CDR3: CAWSWHSGKGKGGELFF
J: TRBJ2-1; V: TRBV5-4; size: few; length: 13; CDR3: CASSSYRGAEQFF
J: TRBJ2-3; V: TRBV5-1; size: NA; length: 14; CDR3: CASSSRTVTDTQYF
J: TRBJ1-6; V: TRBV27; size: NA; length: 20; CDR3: CASSFQTFFQGSSYNSPLHF
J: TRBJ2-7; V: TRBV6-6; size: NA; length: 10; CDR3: CASISYEQYF
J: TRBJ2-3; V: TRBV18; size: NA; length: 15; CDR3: CASSPTSGATDTQYF
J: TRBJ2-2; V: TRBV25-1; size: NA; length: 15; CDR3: CASSETGLNTGELFF
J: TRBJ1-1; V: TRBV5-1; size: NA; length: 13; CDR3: CASSLSGGTEAFF
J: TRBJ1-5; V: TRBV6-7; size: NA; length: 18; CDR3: CASSSGTGREYGNQPQHF
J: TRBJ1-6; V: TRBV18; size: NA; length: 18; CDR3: CASSPLADILRGNSPLHF
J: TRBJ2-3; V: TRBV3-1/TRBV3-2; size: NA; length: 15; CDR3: CASSQDWAGTDTQYF
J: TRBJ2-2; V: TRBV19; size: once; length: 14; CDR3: CASRDWKYTGELFF
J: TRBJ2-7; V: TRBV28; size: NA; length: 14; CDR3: CASAGQLRSYEQYF
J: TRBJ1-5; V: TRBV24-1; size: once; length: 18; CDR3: CATSDPWAGRNSNQPQHF
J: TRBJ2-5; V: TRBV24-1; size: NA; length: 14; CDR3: CATSDTGLAAQEYF
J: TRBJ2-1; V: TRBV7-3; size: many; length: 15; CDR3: CASSSQSGHQYQQFF
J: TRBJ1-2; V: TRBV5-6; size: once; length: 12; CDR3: CASSQAVDGYTF
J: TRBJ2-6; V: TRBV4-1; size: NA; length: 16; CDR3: CASSQWTSPGANVLTF
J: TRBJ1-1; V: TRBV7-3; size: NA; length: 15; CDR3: CASSLSPGGNTEAFF
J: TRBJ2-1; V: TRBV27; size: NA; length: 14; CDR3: CASRGHGSWNEQFF
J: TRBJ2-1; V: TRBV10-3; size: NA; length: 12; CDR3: CATRSSYNEQFF
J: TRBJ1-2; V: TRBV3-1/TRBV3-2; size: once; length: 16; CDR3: CASSQESEQGIYGYTF
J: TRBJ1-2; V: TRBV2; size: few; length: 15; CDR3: CASSPRQGFHYGYTF
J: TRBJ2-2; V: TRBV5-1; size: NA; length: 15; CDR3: CASSLGSEGTGELFF
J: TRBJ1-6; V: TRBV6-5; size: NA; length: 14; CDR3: CASKADRGGSPLHF
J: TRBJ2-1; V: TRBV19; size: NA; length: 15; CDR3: CASRPSGISYNEQFF
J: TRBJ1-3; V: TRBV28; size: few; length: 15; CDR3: CASSLLAGVGNTIYF
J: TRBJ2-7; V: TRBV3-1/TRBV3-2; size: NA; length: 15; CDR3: CASGRGISNTYEQYF
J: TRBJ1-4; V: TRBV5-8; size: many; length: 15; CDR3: CASSFHRVQDEKLFF
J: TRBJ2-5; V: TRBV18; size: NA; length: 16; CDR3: CASSPPRETGDETQYF
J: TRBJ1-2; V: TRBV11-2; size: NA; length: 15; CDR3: CASSKAGLANYGYTF
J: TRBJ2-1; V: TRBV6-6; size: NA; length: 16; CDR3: CASMAGTSGSYNEQFF
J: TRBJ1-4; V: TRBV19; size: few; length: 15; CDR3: CASSWGPPPNEKLFF
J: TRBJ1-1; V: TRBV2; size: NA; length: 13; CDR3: CASNWALNTEAFF
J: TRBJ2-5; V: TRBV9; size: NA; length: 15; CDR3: CASSVFRGGVETQYF
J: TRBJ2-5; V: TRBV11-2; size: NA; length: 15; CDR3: CASSNGQSQQETQYF
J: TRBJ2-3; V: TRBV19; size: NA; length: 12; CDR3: CASRQGVGTQYF
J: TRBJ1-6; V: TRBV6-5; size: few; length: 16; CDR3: CASSYFSGAEGSPLHF
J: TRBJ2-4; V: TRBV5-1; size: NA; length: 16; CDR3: CASSLVAGIAKNIQYF
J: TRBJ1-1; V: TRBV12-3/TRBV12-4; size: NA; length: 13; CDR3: CASSLTGRLEAFF